Below, 13 T cell receptor beta chains from the same sample are listed, as sequenced in a study of molecular identifiers for immune sequencing clone quantification. TCRdb independently ran MiXCR on the PCR reads; one entry per CDR3 protein. Among approximately 500,000 distinct CDR3 sequences listed, about 22% were seen once. The specimen sequenced was naive CD8+ T cells from blood, with Jurkat cell RNA spiked in. Noted subset: FACS-sorted CD8+CD4-CCR7+CD45RA+ naive T cells. The receptors were sampled from a human donor in good health. Some libraries in this study had Jurkat cell RNA spiked in.

The rearrangement uses TRBV11-2 and TRBJ1-4; tentatively, D is TRBD1 (5 bases). This CDR3 region has 15 residues. Trimming took 1 base from V and 6 from J, leaving 12 bases between them. The germline V gene has CDR1 SGHAT and CDR2 FQNNGV. For the CDR3, the DNA is TGTGCCAGCAGCTTAGCGGGGGACGCCGATGAAAAACTGTTTTTT. Protein: CASSLAGDADEKLFF. Full variable domain (remainder filled in from reference TRBV11-2 and TRBJ1-4): EAGVAQSPRYKIIEKRQSVAFWCNPISGHATLYWYQQILGQGPKLLIQFQNNGVVDDSQLPKDRFSAERLKGVDSTLKIQPAKLEDSAVYLCASSLAGDADEKLFFGSGTQLSVL.

Points on this clonotype: This may be a read error: a much more frequent sequence differs by one nucleotide. V is TRBV12-3 or TRBV12-4 and J is TRBJ2-3, with 8 bases that match TRBD2. V was pared by 7 bases and J by 4 bases, with 7 bases of the junction left unmatched. This CDR3 has 14 residues. The CDR3 sequence: CASTPGLEPDTQYF. The DNA of the CDR3 is TGTGCCAGCACCCCGGGACTAGAACCAGATACGCAGTATTTT.

The genes are TRBV5-1 and TRBJ2-3; TRBD2 aligns across 8 bases. The CDR3 has 17 residues. J lost 0 bases, V lost 0 bases, and 6 bases had no gene match. CDR1 and CDR2 from the germline V gene are SGHRS and YFSETQ. The DNA for the CDR3 is TGCGCCAGCAGCTTGGTAGGCGGGAGGACTAGCACAGATACGCAGTATTTT. It is translated as CASSLVGGRTSTDTQYF.

V is TRBV18 and J is TRBJ1-4; D is perhaps TRBD1 (6 bases). The CDR3 spans 16 residues. The germline V and J ends were trimmed by 5 bases and 3 bases, with 16 bases remaining between them. Germline CDR1 is KGHSH and CDR2 is LQKENI. The CDR3 here is CASSSHRAAANEKLFF. CDR3 nucleotide sequence: TGTGCCAGCTCATCCCACAGGGCAGCGGCTAATGAAAAACTGTTTTTT.

In its sample, this clonotype was seen many times. The rearrangement links TRBV6-6 to TRBJ2-5, with D possibly being TRBD1 or TRBD2 (7 bases each). This CDR3 has 15 amino acids. The ends were cut back, 5 bases at V and 9 bases at J, with 22 bases in the middle. Looked up from germline, CDR1 is MNHNY and CDR2 is SVGAGI (reference sequence). CDR3 residues: CASSPRTGDGRAQYF. DNA of the CDR3: TGTGCCAGCAGTCCGCGGACAGGTGATGGGAGGGCCCAGTACTTC.

This clonotype was seen many times. The CDR3: CASSQGQGAAYEQYF. CDR3 coding DNA: TGCGCCAGCAGCCAAGGACAGGGGGCGGCCTACGAGCAGTACTTC. The J gene is TRBJ2-7, the V gene TRBV4-1; 10 positions agree with TRBD1. Germline V gene sequence: CDR1 MGHRA, CDR2 YSYEKL. With V trimmed by 1 base and J by 2 bases, 2 bases remained unmatched. The CDR3 consists of 15 residues.

In this sample, this clonotype turned up many times. The CDR3 DNA follows: TGTGCCAGCAACCGAGGCGGACTGAGCTCCTACGAGCAGTACTTC. Translation gives CASNRGGLSSYEQYF. The chain links TRBV7-9 to TRBJ2-7, with D possibly being TRBD2 (5 bases). The CDR3 spans 15 residues. The V end was cut by 7 bases, the J end by 0 bases, with 16 bases between. Germline CDR1 is SEHNR and CDR2 is FQNEAQ (reference sequence).

As for this clonotype: This may arise from a read error, as a much more abundant clone is one base away. The rearrangement links TRBV28 to TRBJ1-4, with D uncertain. Germline CDR1 reads MDHEN; CDR2 reads SYDVKM. The CDR3 spans 13 residues. The CDR3 DNA sequence: TGTGCCAGCAGTTTGTCCGGGTCCATAGAACTGTCTTTT. Residues: CASSLSGSIELSF.

Comment on this clonotype: A much larger clone lies one base from this, so it may be a read error. As the CDR3 is not closed by the conserved phenylalanine or tryptophan, this likely results from a read error. J is TRBJ2-3 and V is TRBV9, with D tentatively TRBD2 (6 bases). Germline V lookup: CDR1 SGDLS, CDR2 YYNGEE. This CDR3 is built from 15 residues. Trimming shortened V by 3 bases and J by 3 bases, and 14 bases separated the two germline ends. DNA of the CDR3: TGTGCCAGCAGCGGCGGGACCGCAATAACAGATACGCAGTATCTT. Translating it yields CASSGGTAITDTQYL.

The chain links TRBV12-3 or TRBV12-4 to TRBJ2-7; D could derive from TRBD1 or TRBD2 (6 bases each). This CDR3 is built from 15 residues. The V end was cut by 6 bases, the J end by 4 bases, with 19 bases between. CDR3 in DNA: TGTGCCAGCAGCCCATTCGGAGGGGGAAATTACGAGCAGTACTTC. Residues: CASSPFGGGNYEQYF.

Only a few counts were recorded for this clonotype. The J gene is TRBJ2-5, the V gene TRBV6-2 or TRBV6-3; 7 bases line up with TRBD1. This CDR3 spans 14 amino acids. The germline V gene encodes CDR1 MNHEY and CDR2 SVGEGT. The V and J ends lost 6 bases and 2 bases, in that order; junction bases with no gene match: 6. In DNA, the CDR3 is TGTGCCAGCAGCGAGGGGACAGTTCAAGAGACCCAGTACTTC. Translating it yields CASSEGTVQETQYF.

The rearrangement uses TRBV5-1 and TRBJ2-7; 10 bases map to TRBD1. The V gene's germline CDR1 is SGHRS and CDR2 YFSETQ. This CDR3 comprises 14 residues. Trimming at V came to 4 bases and at J to 9 bases, leaving 10 bases not matched to a gene. This chain's CDR3 is CASSIGTGAWGQYF. For the CDR3, the DNA is TGCGCCAGCAGCATCGGGACAGGGGCTTGGGGGCAGTACTTC.

As concerns this clonotype: One junction end does not reproduce the germline sequence, and a read error may be involved. This chain connects TRBV6-5 to TRBJ1-1; the D gene is possibly TRBD1 (5 bases). The germline CDR1 and CDR2 sequences are MNHEY and SVGAGI. This CDR3 has 18 residues. Here the CDR3 reads CASSDSVGGAAMNTEAFF. CDR3 DNA: TGTGCCAGCAGTGACTCTGTCGGGGGTGCGGCGATGAACACTGAAGCTTTCTTT.